The 14 T cell receptor beta chains below all came from one sample that was sequenced in a study of T cells in Graves' hyperthyroidism and ophthalmopathy. The investigators amplified TCR beta CDR3 regions from RNA transcripts. A first-round RT-PCR of the TCR CDR3 used the HTBI primer set. In TCRdb, the multiplex PCR reads were re-called with MiXCR into one record per CDR3 protein. Among around 660,000 distinct CDR3 sequences, approximately 42% were seen once, and the ten largest hold under 8%. The sequenced material came from peripheral blood or thyroid tissue (not recorded which). The receptors stem from an adult man with Graves' disease, either hyperthyroidism or ophthalmopathy (not recorded which).

This clonotype appeared many times. V and J are TRBV7-9 and TRBJ1-2, with D uncertain. The length of the CDR3 is 12 residues. CDR1 and CDR2 from the germline V gene are SEHNR and FQNEAQ (reference sequence). The V gene lost 2 bases and the J gene lost 7 bases, with 8 bases spanning the gap. In DNA form, the CDR3 reads TGTGCCAGCAGCTTAAAGGGTTTTGGCTACACCTTC. Its translation: CASSLKGFGYTF. The variable domain in full, completed from reference TRBV7-9 and TRBJ1-2, reads DTGVSQNPRHKITKRGQNVTFRCDPISEHNRLYWYRQTLGQGPEFLTYFQNEAQLEKSRLLSDRFSAERPKGSFSTLEIQRTEQGDSAMYLCASSLKGFGYTFGSGTRLTVV.

This clonotype was picked up one time. The CDR3: CATSRGGYGDTEAFF. CDR3 nucleotide sequence: TGTGCCACCAGCAGAGGTGGTTACGGGGACACTGAAGCTTTCTTT. V is TRBV15 and J is TRBJ1-1; no clear D. The V end was cut by 1 base, the J end by 3 bases, with 12 bases between. The CDR3 spans 15 residues. CDR1 is LNHNV, CDR2 YYDKDF, per germline (reference sequence).

The rearrangement joins TRBV10-3 to TRBJ1-1; possible D gene TRBD1, 5 bases. V shed 5 bases and J shed 4 bases, with 11 bases lying between them. This CDR3 contains 13 residues. Germline V gene sequence: CDR1 ENHRY, CDR2 SYGVKD. The CDR3 DNA follows: TGTGCCATCAGTTTACGCAGGGCCACTGAAGCTTTCTTT. This gives the protein CAISLRRATEAFF.

V and J are TRBV7-2 and TRBJ1-2, with 7 bases lining up with TRBD1. The V segment lost 6 bases and the J segment 5 bases; nucleotides outside the gene matches: 15. CDR1 SGHTA and CDR2 FQGNSA come from the germline V gene. The CDR3 spans 16 residues. The CDR3 is CASSYVGQTVLYGYTF. DNA of the CDR3: TGTGCCAGCAGTTACGTGGGACAGACGGTCTTGTATGGCTACACCTTC.

In regard to this clonotype: A much larger clone differs from this one at a single base, so this may be a read error. The chain employs TRBV10-3 and TRBJ1-1; the D gene is possibly TRBD1 (5 bases). The CDR3 sequence is 12 residues long. From germline, CDR1 is ENHRY and CDR2 SYGVKD. CDR3 sequence reads: CAISDGGTGAFF. The CDR3 nucleotides read TGTGCCATCAGTGATGGGGGTACTGGAGCTTTCTTT.

The CDR3 is CASSLDRGHEKLFF. The CDR3, as DNA: TGTGCCAGCAGTCTGGACAGGGGGCATGAAAAACTGTTTTTT. The genes are TRBV12-3 or TRBV12-4 and TRBJ1-4, with TRBD1 matching over 11 bases. CDR3 length: 14 residues. Germline trimming cut 5 bases from V and 6 bases from J; bases unmatched to any gene: 2.

Ten or more counts support this clonotype. The chain is built from TRBV29-1 and TRBJ1-1; 8 bases match TRBD1. Germline lookup yields CDR1 SQVTM and CDR2 ANQGSEA. There are 13 residues in the CDR3. Trimming took 6 bases from V and 6 from J; bases not matched to a gene: 9. The CDR3 loop is CSVVTGGIAEAFF. In nucleotides, the CDR3 is TGCAGCGTCGTAACAGGGGGTATAGCTGAAGCTTTCTTT.

A few counts support this clonotype. V and J are TRBV7-9 and TRBJ1-2; 9 bases align to TRBD1. With 5 bases clipped from V and 2 bases from J, the junction kept 6 bases outside the gene matches. This CDR3 has 15 amino acids. CDR1 SEHNR and CDR2 FQNEAQ come from the germline V gene (reference sequence). This chain's CDR3 is CASSRAGQGNYGYTF. The CDR3 DNA follows: TGTGCCAGCAGCCGCGCCGGACAGGGGAACTATGGCTACACCTTC.

This clonotype was observed at least ten times. The chain recombines TRBV15 with TRBJ1-5; D unclear. The V gene's germline CDR1 is LNHNV and CDR2 YYDKDF (reference sequence). The CDR3 runs to 17 residues. V was cut by 5 bases and J by 0 bases, with 17 bases left in between. The CDR3 loop is CATSSSRVTVSNQPQHF. The CDR3 DNA follows: TGTGCCACCAGCTCCTCGAGGGTCACAGTTAGCAATCAGCCCCAGCATTTT.

This clonotype occurred a few times. The chain is built from TRBV2 and TRBJ1-1; TRBD1 might be the D (6 bases). CDR1 is SNHLY and CDR2 is FYNNEI in the germline V gene. CDR3 length: 14 amino acids. V was trimmed by 7 bases and J by 7 bases, leaving 19 bases between them. The CDR3 loop is CASIWAGTPSEAFF. The CDR3 region has the DNA TGTGCCAGCATTTGGGCCGGGACACCCAGTGAAGCTTTCTTT.

The chain carries TRBV6-6 and TRBJ2-5; TRBD2 agrees at 9 bases. The CDR3 has 16 amino acids. Germline V gene data show CDR1 as MNHNY and CDR2 as SVGAGI (reference sequence). J was trimmed by 0 bases and V by 6 bases; bases with no gene match: 8. This CDR3 reads CASRKTSGINQETQYF. The CDR3 nucleotides are TGTGCCAGCAGAAAGACTAGCGGTATTAACCAAGAGACCCAGTACTTC.

The gene calls are TRBV29-1 and TRBJ1-6; 11 nucleotides agree with TRBD1. The V gene's germline CDR1 is SQVTM and CDR2 ANQGSEA. J was trimmed by 17 bases and V by 7 bases; bases with no gene match: 4. The CDR3 spans 10 residues. This CDR3 reads CSARDRGVHF. In DNA form, the CDR3 reads TGCAGCGCTAGGGACAGGGGGGTCCACTTT.

There are a few counts of this clonotype. CDR3: CASRWGQGAREKLFF. The CDR3, as DNA: TGTGCCAGCAGATGGGGACAGGGGGCGCGTGAAAAACTGTTTTTT. J is TRBJ1-4 and V is TRBV12-3 or TRBV12-4; 12 bases map to TRBD1. The CDR3 contains 15 residues. Germline trimming cut 6 bases from V and 7 bases from J; bases unmatched to any gene: 6.

This sequence joins TRBV29-1 and TRBJ1-1, with D maybe TRBD1 (6 bases). This CDR3 has 12 residues. Germline V CDR1 and CDR2: SQVTM, ANQGSEA. Trimming took off 6 bases at V and 6 bases at J, with 14 bases between the two ends. The CDR3 sequence is CSVYTGIAEAFF. The CDR3 coding sequence is TGCAGCGTATACACAGGGATCGCTGAAGCTTTCTTT.